A few counts support the clone carrying this T cell receptor (beta chain). The data were produced by immunoSEQ multiplex PCR, yet TCRdb's version contains in-frame clones alone and is incomplete. This table has 90,000 to 100,000 clones, 78% appearing once. The data stem from a study of cytotoxic CD8 clonotypes in ibrutinib-treated CLL. Study in general: Among patients, roughly 25 responded partially and 2 completely; 14 then stayed remitted and about 12 progressed after median around 66 months.

From cryopreserved PBMCs came around 2 micrograms of genomic DNA used for TCR beta libraries. The V gene's germline CDR1 is LNHDA and CDR2 SQIVND (reference sequence). V was pared by 7 bases and J by 6 bases, with 4 bases of the junction left unmatched. The CDR3 runs to 13 residues. The sequence was collected from a human donor with chronic lymphocytic leukemia. V gene TRBV19 combines with J gene TRBJ1-5, with 9 bases lining up with TRBD1. Source: PBMCs, taken after 12 months of ibrutinib treatment. The CDR3 nucleotides read TGTGCCAGTAATTTGGACAGGGGTCAGCCCCAGCATTTT. Translating gives CASNLDRGQPQHF.